Each of the 19 T cell receptor beta chains below was sequenced from the same sample in a study of OX40 agonist ivuxolimab in advanced cancers. The repertoire was sequenced with immunoSEQ multiplex PCR; TCRdb's copy has only in-frame clones and lacks some. This sample has around 60,000 clones, with over 70% found just once. The sequenced sample was CD4+ or CD8+ T cells sorted from blood, obtained in a trial of the OX40 agonist ivuxolimab. The receptors originated from an adult with an advanced solid tumor such as melanoma, head and neck, liver or kidney cancer.

The rearrangement uses TRBV28 and TRBJ1-1; unclear D gene. The germline V gene has CDR1 MDHEN and CDR2 SYDVKM. Between the trimmed V and J ends, which lost 1 base and 11 bases, there was a span of 14 bases. This CDR3 has 13 residues. CDR3 in amino acids: CASSLSTSVGAFF. The CDR3 region has the DNA TGTGCCAGCAGTTTATCGACTTCGGTGGGGGCTTTCTTT.

V usage is TRBV7-9 and J usage is TRBJ2-7; D may be TRBD1 or TRBD2 (5 bases each). V was clipped by 4 bases and J by 0 bases, with 10 bases between them. This CDR3 spans 14 amino acids. Germline V gives CDR1 SEHNR, CDR2 FQNEAQ (reference sequence). The CDR3 protein is CASSSKGSSYEQYF. CDR3 in DNA: TGTGCCAGCAGCTCTAAGGGGAGCTCCTACGAGCAGTACTTC.

The chain has TRBV5-5 and TRBJ2-5; 7 nucleotides match TRBD2. V gave up 1 base and J gave up 1 base; unmatched junction bases: 1. Looked up from germline, CDR1 is SGHKS and CDR2 is YYEKEE (reference sequence). The CDR3 is made up of 14 amino acids. The CDR3 spells CASSLPGGQETQYF. Here the CDR3 DNA reads TGTGCCAGCAGCTTGCCGGGGGGCCAAGAGACCCAGTACTTC.

The gene calls are TRBV5-6 and TRBJ2-3, with D hard to call. Trimming stripped 0 bases from V and 8 bases from J, with 10 bases between. Germline CDR1 is SGHDT and CDR2 is YYEEEE. The CDR3 has 13 amino acids. DNA for the CDR3: TGTGCCAGCAGCTTGGGTAGTACGGGTACGCAGTATTTT. Translated: CASSLGSTGTQYF.

The chain employs TRBV19 and TRBJ1-1; 8 nucleotides align to TRBD1. CDR1 LNHDA and CDR2 SQIVND come from the germline V gene (reference sequence). V gave up 5 bases and J gave up 4 bases; unmatched junction bases: 9. The CDR3 sequence is 15 residues long. The CDR3 DNA follows: TGTGCCAGTAGTCTCCTCACAGGGGGGAGCACTGAAGCTTTCTTT. Translated: CASSLLTGGSTEAFF.

The chain is built from TRBV18 and TRBJ2-2; 9 bases align to TRBD2. CDR3 size: 16 residues. J lost 3 bases, V lost 6 bases, and 8 bases had no gene match. The germline CDR1 and CDR2 sequences are KGHSH and LQKENI. The CDR3 loop reads CASSPGLAFDTGELFF. The CDR3 nucleotides are TGTGCCAGCTCCCCGGGACTAGCCTTCGACACCGGGGAGCTGTTTTTT. The full variable domain, with the rest looked up from reference TRBV18 and TRBJ2-2, is NAGVMQNPRHLVRRRGQEARLRCSPMKGHSHVYWYRQLPEEGLKFMVYLQKENIIDESGMPKERFSAEFPKEGPSILRIQQVVRGDSAAYFCASSPGLAFDTGELFFGEGSRLTVL.

This sequence joins TRBV6-5 and TRBJ2-7; TRBD1 aligns across 9 bases. With V trimmed by 6 bases and J by 4 bases, 7 bases remained unmatched. The CDR3 runs to 14 residues. Germline loops: CDR1 MNHEY, CDR2 SVGAGI. The CDR3 is CASSIPGQGYEQYF. The DNA of the CDR3 is TGTGCCAGCAGCATTCCGGGACAGGGTTACGAGCAGTACTTC.

V usage is TRBV18 and J usage is TRBJ1-5; the D gene is possibly TRBD1 (5 bases). This CDR3 is built from 14 residues. V lost 2 bases to trimming and J lost 1 base, with 6 bases between them. Germline CDR1 KGHSH, CDR2 LQKENI. The CDR3 region is CASSPGGSNQPQHF. For the CDR3, the DNA is TGTGCCAGCTCACCAGGGGGGAGCAATCAGCCCCAGCATTTT. Full variable domain (outside the CDR3, taken from reference TRBV18 and TRBJ1-5): NAGVMQNPRHLVRRRGQEARLRCSPMKGHSHVYWYRQLPEEGLKFMVYLQKENIIDESGMPKERFSAEFPKEGPSILRIQQVVRGDSAAYFCASSPGGSNQPQHFGDGTRLSIL.

The rearrangement joins TRBV20-1 to TRBJ2-5, with D unresolved. The CDR3 totals 11 residues. Trimming took 7 bases from V and 1 from J, leaving 7 bases between them. Per the germline V gene, CDR1 is DFQATT and CDR2 is SNEGSKA (reference sequence). The CDR3 DNA reads as TGCAGTGTTCCCACCCAAGAGACCCAGTACTTC. Translating it yields CSVPTQETQYF.

The chain recombines TRBV6-1 with TRBJ1-2; 11 nucleotides match TRBD1. V shed 4 bases, J shed 8 bases, and the junction held 9 bases outside the gene matches. This CDR3 region has 15 residues. The germline CDR1 and CDR2 sequences are MNHNS and SASEGT. CDR3 region: CASSAGDRGTLGYTF. DNA for the CDR3: TGTGCCAGCAGTGCGGGGGACAGGGGGACGTTAGGCTACACCTTC.

The chain is built from TRBV7-3 and TRBJ2-4; TRBD1 or TRBD2 may be the D gene (5 bases each). The CDR3 extends over 13 amino acids. Germline-derived CDR1 and CDR2 are SGHTA and FQGTGA. V lost 2 bases and J 9 bases, leaving 11 bases between the germline ends. Here the CDR3 DNA reads TGTGCCAGCAGCTTACTCAGGGACGGCATTCAGTACTTC. Translated: CASSLLRDGIQYF.

The V call is TRBV7-2, the J call TRBJ2-7; 8 nucleotides match TRBD1. V lost 4 bases to trimming and J lost 7 bases; unmatched junction nucleotides: 3. The length of the CDR3 is 12 residues. CDR1 and CDR2 (germline): SGHTA, FQGNSA. The CDR3 region is CASSSRTGEQYF. For the CDR3, the DNA is TGTGCCAGCAGCTCAAGGACAGGGGAGCAGTACTTC.

This clone was seen only once. This chain connects TRBV29-1 to TRBJ1-1; tentatively, D is TRBD1 (5 bases). This CDR3 has 14 residues. Between the trimmed V and J ends, which lost 6 bases and 8 bases, there was a span of 22 bases. Germline loops: CDR1 SQVTM, CDR2 ANQGSEA. CDR3 region: CSVLGGIPTLEAFF. CDR3 DNA: TGCAGCGTCCTGGGGGGGATTCCAACACTAGAAGCTTTCTTT.

This clone was counted once. The chain uses TRBV5-5 and TRBJ1-2, with TRBD1 matching 7 bases. The germline CDR1 and CDR2 sequences are SGHKS and YYEKEE (reference sequence). There are 16 residues in the CDR3. The V and J ends lost 5 bases and 0 bases, in that order; junction bases with no gene match: 10. The CDR3 coding sequence is TGTGCCAGCAGTCGTACAGGGGTCTTAGCTAACTATGGCTACACCTTC. Protein sequence: CASSRTGVLANYGYTF.

The genes are TRBV5-4 and TRBJ2-4, with D possibly matching TRBD2 (5 bases). Trimming removed 0 bases at V and 5 bases at J, with 6 bases between. This CDR3 has 13 residues. Germline V gives CDR1 SGHNT, CDR2 YYREEE (reference sequence). The CDR3 DNA sequence: TGTGCCAGCAGCTTGGTCGGGGAAAACATTCAGTACTTC. Its protein is CASSLVGENIQYF.

This clone was recorded a few times. This sequence joins TRBV9 and TRBJ2-1, with 8 bases aligning to TRBD1. CDR1 is SGDLS, CDR2 YYNGEE, per germline. This CDR3 region has 16 residues. V shed 2 bases, J shed 5 bases, and the junction held 9 bases outside the gene matches. CDR3 amino acids: CASSVKTGDVNNEQFF. The CDR3 nucleotides are TGTGCCAGCAGCGTCAAGACAGGGGACGTAAACAATGAGCAGTTCTTC.

The chain joins TRBV2 to TRBJ2-1, with 8 bases aligning to TRBD1. There are 13 residues in the CDR3. V was pared by 8 bases and J by 6 bases, with 6 bases of the junction left unmatched. Germline V gene lookup returns CDR1 SNHLY and CDR2 FYNNEI. CDR3 DNA: TGTGCCAGCTACGGACAGGGCGGCAATGAGCAGTTCTTC. Protein product: CASYGQGGNEQFF.

The chain combines TRBV18 with TRBJ2-7, with TRBD1 identical over 9 bases. The CDR3 extends over 14 amino acids. The trim removed 1 base at V and 7 bases at J, leaving 5 bases unmatched. CDR1 and CDR2 from the germline V gene are KGHSH and LQKENI. The chain's CDR3 is CASSPLADRGEQYF. As DNA, the CDR3 is TGTGCCAGCTCACCACTAGCTGACAGGGGGGAGCAGTACTTC.

V usage is TRBV23-1 and J usage is TRBJ2-2; 11 nucleotides agree with TRBD1. TRBV23-1 is treated as an ORF (open reading frame) with a function not yet certain. This CDR3 has 16 residues. V trimming: 2 bases; J trimming: 7 bases; junction bases outside the gene matches: 6. For the CDR3, the DNA is TGCGCCAGCAGTCAACAGGGACAGGGGGTAATCGGGGAGCTGTTTTTT. Its protein is CASSQQGQGVIGELFF.